Presented here are 6 T cell receptor beta chains from one specimen sequenced in a study of cytomegalovirus exposure and HLA in healthy donors. 13 Jbeta primers and 60 Vbeta primers were used for the PCR. Libraries were prepared by immunoSEQ multiplex PCR; TCRdb keeps only in-frame clonotypes and omits some of them. The data show about 93,000 clones, 80% seen once. Sequencing input: PBMCs. Every receptor here comes from a young man in good health and CMV-seronegative.

The genes are TRBV6-1 and TRBJ1-5, with D maybe TRBD1 (5 bases). Trimming cost V 2 bases and J 7 bases, with 15 bases left between them. This CDR3 is 15 amino acids long. Per germline, CDR1 MNHNS and CDR2 SASEGT. The CDR3 DNA reads as TGTGCCAGCAGTGAAAGGATTGGGGGGGGACAGCCCCAGCATTTT. It specifies CASSERIGGGQPQHF.

This chain joins TRBV2 and TRBJ2-3; 8 bases match TRBD1. This CDR3 has 13 amino acids. CDR1 and CDR2 (germline): SNHLY, FYNNEI. Unmatched junction bases numbered 2, after V lost 5 bases and J lost 4 bases. As DNA, the CDR3 is TGTGCCAGCAGTACAGGGGGTGCAGATACGCAGTATTTT. This translates into CASSTGGADTQYF. Full variable domain (rest looked up from reference TRBV2 and TRBJ2-3): EPEVTQTPSHQVTQMGQEVILRCVPISNHLYFYWYRQILGQKVEFLVSFYNNEISEKSEIFDDQFSVERPDGSNFTLKIRSTKLEDSAMYFCASSTGGADTQYFGPGTRLTVL.

The chain has TRBV7-9 and TRBJ1-6; D gene unclear. V was trimmed by 5 bases and J by 7 bases, leaving 27 bases between them. The CDR3 sequence is 19 residues long. The germline V gene encodes CDR1 SEHNR and CDR2 FQNEAQ (reference sequence). This CDR3 is CASSRLVGPGLPGNSPLHF. The DNA of the CDR3 is TGTGCCAGCAGCCGTCTCGTAGGGCCAGGTCTACCGGGGAATTCACCCCTCCACTTT.

This clone appeared a single time. The J gene is TRBJ1-4, the V gene TRBV9; maybe TRBD1 (6 bases). Trimming shortened V by 4 bases and J by 0 bases, and 10 bases separated the two germline ends. Per the germline V gene, CDR1 is SGDLS and CDR2 is YYNGEE. This CDR3 is 15 amino acids long. In nucleotides, the CDR3 is TGTGCCAGCAGCCCGACAGGTACAACTAATGAAAAACTGTTTTTT. Residues: CASSPTGTTNEKLFF.

This chain connects TRBV6-1 to TRBJ2-3, with D possibly matching TRBD1 (5 bases). The CDR3 sequence is 14 residues long. V was shortened by 2 bases and J by 4 bases, with 10 bases between the two germline ends. The germline CDR1 and CDR2 sequences are MNHNS and SASEGT. In DNA form, the CDR3 reads TGTGCCAGCAGTGAACTAACAGGTCCAGATACGCAGTATTTT. As protein: CASSELTGPDTQYF.

The chain uses TRBV7-2 and TRBJ2-7, with D maybe TRBD1 (5 bases). V shed 2 bases and J shed 3 bases, with 11 bases lying between them. The CDR3 runs 14 residues. CDR1 and CDR2 (germline): SGHTA, FQGNSA. In nucleotides, the CDR3 is TGTGCCAGCAGCTTATCAGGGCAGTTCTACGAGCAGTACTTC. Translation: CASSLSGQFYEQYF.